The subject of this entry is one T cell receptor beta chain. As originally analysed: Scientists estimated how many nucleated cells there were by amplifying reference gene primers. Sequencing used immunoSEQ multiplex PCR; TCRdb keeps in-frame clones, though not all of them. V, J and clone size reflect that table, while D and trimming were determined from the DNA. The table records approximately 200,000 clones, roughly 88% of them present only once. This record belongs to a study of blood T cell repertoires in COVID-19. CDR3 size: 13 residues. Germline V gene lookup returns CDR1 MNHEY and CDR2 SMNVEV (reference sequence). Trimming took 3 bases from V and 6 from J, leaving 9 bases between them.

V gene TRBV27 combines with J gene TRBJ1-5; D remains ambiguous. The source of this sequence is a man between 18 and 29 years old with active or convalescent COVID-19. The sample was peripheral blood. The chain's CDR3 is CASSLSGPQPQHF. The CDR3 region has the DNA TGTGCCAGCAGTTTGTCGGGTCCTCAGCCCCAGCATTTT.